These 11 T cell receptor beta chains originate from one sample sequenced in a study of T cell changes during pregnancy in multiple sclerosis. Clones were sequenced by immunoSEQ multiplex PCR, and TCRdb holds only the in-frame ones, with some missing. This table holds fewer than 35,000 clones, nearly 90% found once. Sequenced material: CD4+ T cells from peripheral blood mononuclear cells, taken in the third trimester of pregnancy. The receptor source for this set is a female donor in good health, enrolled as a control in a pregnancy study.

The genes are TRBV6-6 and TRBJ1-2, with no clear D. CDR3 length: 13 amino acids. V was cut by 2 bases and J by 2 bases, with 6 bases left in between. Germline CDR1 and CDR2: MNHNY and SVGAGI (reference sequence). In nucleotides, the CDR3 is TGTGCCAGCAGTTACGACATAAACTATGGCTACACCTTC. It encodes CASSYDINYGYTF.

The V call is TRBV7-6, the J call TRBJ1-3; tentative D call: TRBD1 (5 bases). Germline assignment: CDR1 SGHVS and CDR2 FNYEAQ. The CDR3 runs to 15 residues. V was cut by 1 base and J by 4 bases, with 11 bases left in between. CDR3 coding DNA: TGTGCCAGCAGCTTAGGTGGGGCGCTCGGAAACACCATATATTTT. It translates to CASSLGGALGNTIYF.

In DNA, the CDR3 is TGTGCCAGTAGTATCGGGACAGGGGACTTCTACGAGCAGTACTTC. This sequence encodes CASSIGTGDFYEQYF. The J gene is TRBJ2-7, the V gene TRBV19; 10 nucleotides agree with TRBD1. Germline V CDR1 and CDR2: LNHDA, SQIVND (reference sequence). The CDR3 spans 15 residues. J lost 3 bases, V lost 3 bases, and 5 bases had no gene match. The complete variable domain, with remaining parts taken from reference TRBV19 and TRBJ2-7, reads DGGITQSPKYLFRKEGQNVTLSCEQNLNHDAMYWYRQDPGQGLRLIYYSQIVNDFQKGDIAEGYSVSREKKESFPLTVTSAQKNPTAFYLCASSIGTGDFYEQYFGPGTRLTVT.

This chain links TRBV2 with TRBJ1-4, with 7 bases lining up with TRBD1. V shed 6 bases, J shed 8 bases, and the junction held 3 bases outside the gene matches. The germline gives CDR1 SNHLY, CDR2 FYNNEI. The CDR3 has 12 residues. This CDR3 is CASRGQSEKLFF. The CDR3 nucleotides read TGTGCCAGCAGGGGACAGTCGGAAAAACTGTTTTTT.

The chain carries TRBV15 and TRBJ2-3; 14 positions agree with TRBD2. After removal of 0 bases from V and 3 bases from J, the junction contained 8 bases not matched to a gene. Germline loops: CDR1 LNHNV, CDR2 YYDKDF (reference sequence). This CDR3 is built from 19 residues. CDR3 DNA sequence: TGTGCCACCAGCAGAGATAGTGGACTAGCGGGGGGTATTACAGATACGCAGTATTTT. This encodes CATSRDSGLAGGITDTQYF.

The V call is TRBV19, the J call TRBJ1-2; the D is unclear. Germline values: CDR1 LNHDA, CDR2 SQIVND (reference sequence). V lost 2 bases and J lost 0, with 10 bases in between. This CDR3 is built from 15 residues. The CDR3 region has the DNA TGTGCCAGTAGTATAATAGGGAGCACTAACTATGGCTACACCTTC. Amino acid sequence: CASSIIGSTNYGYTF. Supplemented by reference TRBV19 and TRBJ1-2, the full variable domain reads DGGITQSPKYLFRKEGQNVTLSCEQNLNHDAMYWYRQDPGQGLRLIYYSQIVNDFQKGDIAEGYSVSREKKESFPLTVTSAQKNPTAFYLCASSIIGSTNYGYTFGSGTRLTVV.

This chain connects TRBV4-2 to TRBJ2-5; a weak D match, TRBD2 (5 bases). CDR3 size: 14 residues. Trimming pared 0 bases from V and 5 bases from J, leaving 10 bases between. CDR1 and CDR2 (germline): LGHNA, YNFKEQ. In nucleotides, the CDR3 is TGTGCCAGCAGCCAAGATCGGGGAAGCGAGACCCAGTACTTC. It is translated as CASSQDRGSETQYF.

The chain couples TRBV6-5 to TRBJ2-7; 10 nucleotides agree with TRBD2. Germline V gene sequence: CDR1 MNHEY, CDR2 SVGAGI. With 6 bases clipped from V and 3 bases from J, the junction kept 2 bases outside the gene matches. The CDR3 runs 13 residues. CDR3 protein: CASRSSGGYEQYF. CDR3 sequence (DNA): TGTGCCAGCAGGTCTAGCGGGGGCTACGAGCAGTACTTC.

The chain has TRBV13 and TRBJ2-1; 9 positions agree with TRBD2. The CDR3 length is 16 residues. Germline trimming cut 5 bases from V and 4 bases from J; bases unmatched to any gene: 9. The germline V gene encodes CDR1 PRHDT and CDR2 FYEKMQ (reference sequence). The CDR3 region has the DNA TGTGCCAGCAGCAACCTAGCGGGGAAAACTTACAATGAGCAGTTCTTC. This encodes CASSNLAGKTYNEQFF.

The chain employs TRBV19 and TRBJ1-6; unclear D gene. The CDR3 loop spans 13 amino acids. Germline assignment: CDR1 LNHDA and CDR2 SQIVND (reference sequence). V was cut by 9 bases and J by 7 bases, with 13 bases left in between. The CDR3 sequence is CASPLGENSPLHF. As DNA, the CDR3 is TGTGCCAGCCCACTAGGCGAAAATTCACCCCTCCACTTT.

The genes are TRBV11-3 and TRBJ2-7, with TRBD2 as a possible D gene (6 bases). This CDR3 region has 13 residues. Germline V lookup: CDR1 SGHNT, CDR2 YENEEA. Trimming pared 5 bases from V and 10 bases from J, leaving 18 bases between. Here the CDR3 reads CASSPGTAAGQYF. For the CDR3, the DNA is TGTGCCAGCAGCCCAGGGACGGCAGCGGGTCAGTACTTC.